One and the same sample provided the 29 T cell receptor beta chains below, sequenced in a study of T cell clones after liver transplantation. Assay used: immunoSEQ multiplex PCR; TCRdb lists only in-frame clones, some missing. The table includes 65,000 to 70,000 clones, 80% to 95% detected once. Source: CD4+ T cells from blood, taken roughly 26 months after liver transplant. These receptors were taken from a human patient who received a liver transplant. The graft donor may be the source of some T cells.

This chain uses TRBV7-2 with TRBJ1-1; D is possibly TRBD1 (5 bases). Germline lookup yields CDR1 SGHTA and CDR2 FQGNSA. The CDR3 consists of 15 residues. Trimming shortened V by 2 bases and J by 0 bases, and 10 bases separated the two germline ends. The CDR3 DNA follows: TGTGCCAGCAGCTTATATGGGACCGTGAACACTGAAGCTTTCTTT. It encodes CASSLYGTVNTEAFF.

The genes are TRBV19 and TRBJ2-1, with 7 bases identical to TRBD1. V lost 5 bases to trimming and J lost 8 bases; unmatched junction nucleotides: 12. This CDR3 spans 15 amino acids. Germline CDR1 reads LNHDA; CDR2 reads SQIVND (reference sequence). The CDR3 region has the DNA TGTGCCAGTAGTGCCAGGGGGAGCGTCGTCGATGAGCAGTTCTTC. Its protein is CASSARGSVVDEQFF.

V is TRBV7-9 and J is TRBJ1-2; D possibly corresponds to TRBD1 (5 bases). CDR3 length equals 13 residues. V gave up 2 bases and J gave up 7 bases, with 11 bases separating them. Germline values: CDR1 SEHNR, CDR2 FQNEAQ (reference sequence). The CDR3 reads CASSLLTRGGYTF. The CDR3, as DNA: TGTGCCAGCAGCTTATTAACTAGGGGTGGCTACACCTTC.

CDR3 region: CASREGLVTDTQYF. The DNA for the CDR3 is TGTGCCAGCAGGGAGGGGCTAGTCACAGATACGCAGTATTTT. The chain joins TRBV27 to TRBJ2-3; maybe TRBD2 (6 bases). V dropped 6 bases and J dropped 2 bases, with 12 bases sitting between them. CDR3 length equals 14 residues. CDR1 and CDR2 from the germline V gene are MNHEY and SMNVEV (reference sequence).

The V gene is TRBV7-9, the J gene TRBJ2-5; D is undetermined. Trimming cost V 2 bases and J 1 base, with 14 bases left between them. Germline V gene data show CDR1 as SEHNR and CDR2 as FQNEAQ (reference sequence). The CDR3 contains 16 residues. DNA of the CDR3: TGTGCCAGCAGCTTAAGGGCAGTTATGTCCCAAGAGACCCAGTACTTC. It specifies CASSLRAVMSQETQYF.

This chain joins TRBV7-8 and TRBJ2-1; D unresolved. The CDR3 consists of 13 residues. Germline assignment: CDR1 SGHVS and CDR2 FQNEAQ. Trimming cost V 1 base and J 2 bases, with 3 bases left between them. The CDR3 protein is CASSLVPYNEQFF. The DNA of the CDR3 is TGTGCCAGCAGCTTAGTCCCCTACAATGAGCAGTTCTTC.

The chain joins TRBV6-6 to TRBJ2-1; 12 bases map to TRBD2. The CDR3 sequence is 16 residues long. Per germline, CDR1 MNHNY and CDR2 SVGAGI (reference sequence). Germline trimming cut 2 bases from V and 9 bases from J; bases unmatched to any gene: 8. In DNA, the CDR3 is TGTGCCAGCAGTTACCCGACTAGCGGGAGATGGGGTGAGCAGTTCTTC. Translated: CASSYPTSGRWGEQFF.

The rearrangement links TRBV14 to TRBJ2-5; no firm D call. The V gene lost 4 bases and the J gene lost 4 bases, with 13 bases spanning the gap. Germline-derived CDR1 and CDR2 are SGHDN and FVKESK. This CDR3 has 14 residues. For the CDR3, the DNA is TGTGCCAGCAGCCTCTTCGGTACCCGAGAGACCCAGTACTTC. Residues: CASSLFGTRETQYF.

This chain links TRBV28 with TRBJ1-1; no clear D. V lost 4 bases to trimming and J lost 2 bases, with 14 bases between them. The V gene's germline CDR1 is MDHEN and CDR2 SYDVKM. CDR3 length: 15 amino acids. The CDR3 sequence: CASSSKSIKNTEAFF. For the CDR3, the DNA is TGTGCCAGCAGTTCGAAATCCATAAAAAACACTGAAGCTTTCTTT.

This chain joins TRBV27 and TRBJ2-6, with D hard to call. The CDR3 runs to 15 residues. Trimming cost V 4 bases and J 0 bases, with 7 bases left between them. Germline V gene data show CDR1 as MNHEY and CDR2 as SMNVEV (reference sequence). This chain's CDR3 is CASSSPSSGANVLTF. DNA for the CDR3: TGTGCCAGCAGTTCCCCAAGCTCTGGGGCCAACGTCCTGACTTTC.

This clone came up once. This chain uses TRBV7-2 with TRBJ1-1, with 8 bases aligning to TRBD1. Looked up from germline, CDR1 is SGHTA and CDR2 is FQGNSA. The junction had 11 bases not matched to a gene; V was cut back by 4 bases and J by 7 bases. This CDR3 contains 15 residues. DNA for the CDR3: TGTGCCAGCAGCTCCCTACGAACCACAGGGGGTGAAGCTTTCTTT. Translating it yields CASSSLRTTGGEAFF.

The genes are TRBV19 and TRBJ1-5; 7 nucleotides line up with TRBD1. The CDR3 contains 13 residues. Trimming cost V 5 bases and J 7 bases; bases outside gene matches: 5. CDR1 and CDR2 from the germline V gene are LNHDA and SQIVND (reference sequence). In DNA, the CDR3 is TGTGCCAGTAGTCTTCAGGGGGGGCAGCCCCAGCATTTT. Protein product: CASSLQGGQPQHF. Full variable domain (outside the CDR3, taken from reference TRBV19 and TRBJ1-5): DGGITQSPKYLFRKEGQNVTLSCEQNLNHDAMYWYRQDPGQGLRLIYYSQIVNDFQKGDIAEGYSVSREKKESFPLTVTSAQKNPTAFYLCASSLQGGQPQHFGDGTRLSIL.

The CDR3 sequence is CASSNSGSTTDTQYF. CDR3 coding DNA: TGTGCCAGCAGTAATAGCGGGAGTACAACAGATACGCAGTATTTT. The chain has TRBV6-5 and TRBJ2-3; 9 bases are shared with TRBD2. From germline, CDR1 is MNHEY and CDR2 SVGAGI. Germline trimming cut 5 bases from V and 3 bases from J; bases unmatched to any gene: 6. This CDR3 is built from 15 residues.

The CDR3 loop reads CASSLQYEQYF. The CDR3 DNA is TGTGCCAGCAGCTTGCAGTACGAGCAGTACTTC. The chain combines TRBV7-2 with TRBJ2-7, with D hard to call. The CDR3 is made up of 11 amino acids. V lost 3 bases, J lost 4 bases, and 4 bases lay in between. CDR1 and CDR2 (germline): SGHTA, FQGNSA.

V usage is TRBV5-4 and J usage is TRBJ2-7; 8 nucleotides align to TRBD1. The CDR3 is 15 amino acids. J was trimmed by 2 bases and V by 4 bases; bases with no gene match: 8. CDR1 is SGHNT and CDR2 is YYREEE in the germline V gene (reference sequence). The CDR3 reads CASSPGQGRPYEQYF. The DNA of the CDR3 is TGTGCCAGCAGCCCCGGACAGGGACGTCCCTACGAGCAGTACTTC.

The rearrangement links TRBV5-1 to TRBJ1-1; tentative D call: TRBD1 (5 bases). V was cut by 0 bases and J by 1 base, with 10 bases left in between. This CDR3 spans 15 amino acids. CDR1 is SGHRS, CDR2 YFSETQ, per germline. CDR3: CASSLEEGQNTEAFF. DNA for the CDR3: TGCGCCAGCAGCTTGGAAGAGGGGCAGAACACTGAAGCTTTCTTT.

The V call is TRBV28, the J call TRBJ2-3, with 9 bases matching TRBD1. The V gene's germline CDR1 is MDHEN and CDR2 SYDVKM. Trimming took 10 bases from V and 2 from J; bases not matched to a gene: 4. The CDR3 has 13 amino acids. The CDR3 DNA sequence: TGTGCCACCGGGGACAGGGTCACAGATACGCAGTATTTT. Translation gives CATGDRVTDTQYF.

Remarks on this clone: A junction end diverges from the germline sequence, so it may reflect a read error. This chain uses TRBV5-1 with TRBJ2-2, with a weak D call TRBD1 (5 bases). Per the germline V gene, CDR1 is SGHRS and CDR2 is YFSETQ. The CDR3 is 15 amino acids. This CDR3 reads CASRLGQGGTGELFF. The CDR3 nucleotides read TGCGCCAGCAGGTTGGGGCAGGGTGGCACCGGGGAGCTGTTTTTT.

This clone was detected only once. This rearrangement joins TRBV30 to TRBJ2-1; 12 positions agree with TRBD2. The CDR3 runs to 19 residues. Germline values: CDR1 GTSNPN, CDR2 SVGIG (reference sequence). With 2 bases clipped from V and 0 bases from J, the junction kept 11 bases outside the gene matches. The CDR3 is CAWSFIGLAGGISYNEQFF. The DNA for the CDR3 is TGTGCCTGGAGTTTTATCGGCCTAGCGGGAGGGATCTCCTACAATGAGCAGTTCTTC. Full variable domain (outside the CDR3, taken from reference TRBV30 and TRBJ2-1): SQTIHQWPATLVQPVGSPLSLECTVEGTSNPNLYWYRQAAGRGLQLLFYSVGIGQISSEVPQNLSASRPQDRQFILSSKKLLLSDSGFYLCAWSFIGLAGGISYNEQFFGPGTRLTVL.

CDR3 loop: CASSLIRGETQYF. DNA of the CDR3: TGCGCCAGCAGCTTGATCAGGGGCGAGACCCAGTACTTC. V is TRBV5-1 and J is TRBJ2-5, with TRBD1 as a possible D gene (6 bases). V lost 1 base and J lost 5, with 9 bases in between. The CDR3 consists of 13 residues. Germline loops: CDR1 SGHRS, CDR2 YFSETQ.

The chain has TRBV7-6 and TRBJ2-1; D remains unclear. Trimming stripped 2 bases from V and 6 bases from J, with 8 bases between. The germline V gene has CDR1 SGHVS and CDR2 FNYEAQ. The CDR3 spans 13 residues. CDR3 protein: CASSLIAFNEQFF. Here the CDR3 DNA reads TGTGCCAGCAGCTTAATAGCTTTCAATGAGCAGTTCTTC.

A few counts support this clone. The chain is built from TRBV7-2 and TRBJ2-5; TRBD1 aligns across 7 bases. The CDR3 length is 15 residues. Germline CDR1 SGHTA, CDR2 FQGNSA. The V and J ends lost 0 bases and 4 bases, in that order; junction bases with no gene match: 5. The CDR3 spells CASSLAGGAGETQYF. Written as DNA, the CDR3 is TGTGCCAGCAGCTTAGCAGGGGGCGCGGGAGAGACCCAGTACTTC.

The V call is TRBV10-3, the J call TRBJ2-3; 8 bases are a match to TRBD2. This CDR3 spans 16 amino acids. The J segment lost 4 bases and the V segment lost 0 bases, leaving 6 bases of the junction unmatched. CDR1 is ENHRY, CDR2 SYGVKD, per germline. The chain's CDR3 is CAISESPAGVADTQYF. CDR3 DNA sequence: TGTGCCATCAGTGAGTCGCCAGCGGGAGTGGCAGATACGCAGTATTTT.

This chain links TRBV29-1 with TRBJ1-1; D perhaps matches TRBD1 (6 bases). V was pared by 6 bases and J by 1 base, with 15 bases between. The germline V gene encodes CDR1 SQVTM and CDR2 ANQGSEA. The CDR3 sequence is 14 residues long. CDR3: CSVQPGHANTEAFF. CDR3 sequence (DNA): TGCAGCGTACAACCGGGACACGCGAACACTGAAGCTTTCTTT.

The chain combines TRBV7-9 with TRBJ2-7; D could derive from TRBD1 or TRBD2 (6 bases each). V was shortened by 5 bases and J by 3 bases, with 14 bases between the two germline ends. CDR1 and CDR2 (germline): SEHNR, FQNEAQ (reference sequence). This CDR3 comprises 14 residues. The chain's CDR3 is CASSRRDTDYEQYF. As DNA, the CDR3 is TGTGCCAGCAGCAGGCGGGACACGGACTACGAGCAGTACTTC.

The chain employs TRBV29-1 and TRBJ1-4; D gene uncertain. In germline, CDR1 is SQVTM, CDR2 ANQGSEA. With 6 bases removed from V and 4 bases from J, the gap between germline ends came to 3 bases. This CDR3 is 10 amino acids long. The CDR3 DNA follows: TGCAGCGTCCTTAATGAAAAACTGTTTTTT. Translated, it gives CSVLNEKLFF.

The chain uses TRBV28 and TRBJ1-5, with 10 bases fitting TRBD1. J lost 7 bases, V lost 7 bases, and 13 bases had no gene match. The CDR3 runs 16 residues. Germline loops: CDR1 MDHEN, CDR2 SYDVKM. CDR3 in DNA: TGTGCCAGCACCAGTCCGGGACAGGGGAACTTACAGCCCCAGCATTTT. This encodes CASTSPGQGNLQPQHF.

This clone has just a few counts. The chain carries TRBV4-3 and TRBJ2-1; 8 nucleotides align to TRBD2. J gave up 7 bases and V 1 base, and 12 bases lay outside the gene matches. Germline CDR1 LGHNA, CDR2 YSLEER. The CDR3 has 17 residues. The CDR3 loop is CASSQGAGSGRLNEQFF. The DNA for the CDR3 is TGCGCCAGCAGCCAAGGCGCTGGCAGCGGGAGATTAAATGAGCAGTTCTTC.

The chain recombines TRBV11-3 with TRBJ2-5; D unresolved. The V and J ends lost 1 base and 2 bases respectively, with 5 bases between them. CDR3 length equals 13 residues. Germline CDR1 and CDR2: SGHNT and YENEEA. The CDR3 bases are TGTGCCAGCAGCTTAGTACAGCAAGAGACCCAGTACTTC. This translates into CASSLVQQETQYF.